This T cell receptor beta chain is drawn from a study of T-cell reconstitution after alpha-beta-depleted transplantation in children (TCRdb year 2016). For the study in its entirety: Using TCR repertoire profiling, the study followed T-cell immune reconstitution in a quantitative way in children after TCRalphabeta/CD19-depleted allogeneic hematopoietic cell transplantation.

Receptor libraries were prepared by PCR. TCRdb records Illumina HiSeq 2500 as the sequencer. To normalize quantification of the TCRbeta repertoire, the TCR libraries were built with molecular barcoding that relied on unique molecular identifiers. Starting from the raw public reads, TCRdb applied fastp trimming at Q25, assembled clones with MiXCR and retained in-frame beta chains. Each entry merges the rows of one CDR3 protein and shows their most common DNA and genes. In all, the sample holds some 340,000 distinct CDR3 sequences, and over 9% of those were seen once. The top ten hold around 2.3% of the sample. Trimming accounts for 3 bases at V and 4 bases at J, while the number of junction bases matched to no gene is 4. The CDR3 covers 14 residues, taking in both the cysteine and the phenylalanine. Only the CDR3 DNA stays, 42 bases, in frame from base 1. As encoded in the germline V gene (reference sequence), CDR1 is DFQATT while CDR2 is SNEGSKA.

This clonotype was seen only a few times. There is no known antigen for this receptor. No qualities accompany the bases; no much larger clone lies one base away. The receptor was derived from a human donor who donated a stem cell graft to a child with acute lymphoblastic leukemia. Sequenced material: PBMCs from the stem cell graft donor, taken from the stem cell graft. The chain joins TRBV20-1 to TRBJ2-1, and TRBD2 aligns with 9 junction nucleotides. The sequence in DNA is TGCAGTGCTAGCCCTAGCGGGACTTACAATGAGCAGTTCTTC. Translated, this gives CSASPSGTYNEQFF.